This T cell receptor (beta chain) was identified in a study of T-cell reconstitution after alpha-beta-depleted transplantation in children. Unique molecular identifiers were built into the TCRbeta library. One entry per CDR3 protein, called by TCRdb with MiXCR from the PCR reads. The sample shows a few hundred thousand distinct CDR3 sequences, 9% to 10% of them seen only once. This CDR3 comprises 14 residues. Trimming removed 5 bases from V and 7 bases from J; junction bases left unmatched: 10. The germline V gene has CDR1 SQVTM and CDR2 ANQGSEA. This clonotype appeared many times. This TCR came from a human donor who donated a stem cell graft to a child with SCID. The chain recombines TRBV29-1 with TRBJ2-2; 7 nucleotides align to TRBD2. Sample: PBMCs from the stem cell graft donor, taken from the stem cell graft. In DNA, the CDR3 is TGCAGCGTTCGGACCAGCGGGGAAATCGGGGAGCTGTTTTTT. This encodes CSVRTSGEIGELFF.